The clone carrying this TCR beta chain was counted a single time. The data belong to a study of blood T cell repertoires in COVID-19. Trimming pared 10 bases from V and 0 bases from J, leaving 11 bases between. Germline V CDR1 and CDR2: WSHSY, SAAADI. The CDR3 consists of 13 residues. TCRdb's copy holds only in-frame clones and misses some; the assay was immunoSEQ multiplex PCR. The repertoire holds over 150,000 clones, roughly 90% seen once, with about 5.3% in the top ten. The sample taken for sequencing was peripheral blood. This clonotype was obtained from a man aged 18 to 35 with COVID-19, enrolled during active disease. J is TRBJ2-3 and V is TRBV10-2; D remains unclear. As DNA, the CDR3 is TGCGCCACCCACAGAGATAGCACAGATACGCAGTATTTT. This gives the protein CATHRDSTDTQYF.